Given below is one TCR beta chain in context. Its antigen remains unidentified. The data stem from a study of OX40 agonist ivuxolimab in advanced cancers. Study information: Ivuxolimab is a fully human IgG2 antibody that activates OX40 (CD134). Notes on the study in general: The work left the antigen specificity of expanded peripheral T cells undetermined. With doses of 0.1 to 3.0 mg/kg, CD4+ and CD8+ blood T cells had undergone clonal expansion by week 6.

The method was immunoSEQ multiplex PCR; TCRdb's version includes in-frame clones alone and lacks a portion of them. The repertoire has 15,000 to 20,000 clones, roughly 87% of them found once; the top ten carry around 45%. The V and J ends lost 4 bases and 7 bases, in that order; junction bases with no gene match: 15. CDR1 and CDR2 (germline): SGHAT, FQNNGV. The CDR3 is 18 amino acids. The rearrangement joins TRBV11-2 to TRBJ2-7; 14 nucleotides agree with TRBD2. This clonotype was obtained from an adult with an advanced solid tumor such as melanoma, head and neck, liver or kidney cancer. The specimen was CD4+ or CD8+ T cells sorted from blood, collected in a trial of the OX40 agonist ivuxolimab. The CDR3 DNA reads TGTGCCAGCAGCTCCCGACTAGCGGGAGGGGTGGTATATCGGGAGCAGTACTTC. Translated: CASSSRLAGGVVYREQYF.